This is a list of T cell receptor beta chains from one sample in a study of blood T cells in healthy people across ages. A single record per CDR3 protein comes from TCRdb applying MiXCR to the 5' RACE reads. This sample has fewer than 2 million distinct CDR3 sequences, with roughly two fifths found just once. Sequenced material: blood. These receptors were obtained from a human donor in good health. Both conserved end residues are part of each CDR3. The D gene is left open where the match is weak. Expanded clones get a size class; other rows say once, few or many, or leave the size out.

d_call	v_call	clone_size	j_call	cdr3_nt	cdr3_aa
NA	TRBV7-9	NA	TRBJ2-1	TGTGCCAGCAGCTTAGAGGGAGGTTGGGGTAATGAGCAGTTCTTC	CASSLEGGWGNEQFF
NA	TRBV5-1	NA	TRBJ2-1	TGCGCCAGCAGCAAGGACACCATATCCTACAATGAGCAGTTCTTC	CASSKDTISYNEQFF
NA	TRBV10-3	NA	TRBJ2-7	TGTGCCATCCGGGCCCAGGCCGAGCAGTACTTC	CAIRAQAEQYF
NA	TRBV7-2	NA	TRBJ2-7	TGTGCCAGCAGCTTAGTTCTCGGGCTAAACTCCTACGAGCAGTACTTC	CASSLVLGLNSYEQYF
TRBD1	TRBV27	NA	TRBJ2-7	TGTGCCAGCAGTGCAACTCCCGGGACAGCCATCTACGAGCAGTACTTC	CASSATPGTAIYEQYF
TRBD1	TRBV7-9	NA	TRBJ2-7	TGTGCCAGCAGCGTAGGACAGGGCTGGGGTTATGAGCAGTACTTC	CASSVGQGWGYEQYF
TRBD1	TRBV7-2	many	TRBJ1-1	TGTGCCAGCAGCGCGAGCCAGGGGGGTCGGACTGAAGCTTTCTTT	CASSASQGGRTEAFF
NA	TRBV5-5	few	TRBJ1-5	TGTGCCAGCAGCTTGGGCGGCCCTACCAATCAGCCCCAGCATTTT	CASSLGGPTNQPQHF
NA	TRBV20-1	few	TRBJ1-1	TGCAGTGCTAGAGATCGGGGTACTGAAGCTTTCTTT	CSARDRGTEAFF
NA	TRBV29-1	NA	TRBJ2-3	TGCAGCGTTTCCGGGACGGGGAGAACAGATACGCAGTATTTT	CSVSGTGRTDTQYF
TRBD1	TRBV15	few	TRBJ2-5	TGTGCCACCAGCAGAGAAAGACTGACAGGGGGCTGGGAGACCCAGTACTTC	CATSRERLTGGWETQYF
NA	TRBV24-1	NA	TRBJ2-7	TGTGCCACCAGTGATTTGAGTCACCCTTCCCCAAGTGGGCAGTACTTC	CATSDLSHPSPSGQYF
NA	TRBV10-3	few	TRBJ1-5	TGTGCCATCAGCGAGGGGGACCTGGTAAGTCAGCCCCAGCATTTT	CAISEGDLVSQPQHF
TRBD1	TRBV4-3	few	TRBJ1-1	TGCGCCAGCAGCCAAGGACAGGGTCCCACTGAAGCTTTCTTT	CASSQGQGPTEAFF
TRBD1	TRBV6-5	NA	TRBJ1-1	TGTGCCAGCAGCTACGGGGACAGGGGATACACTGAAGCTTTCTTT	CASSYGDRGYTEAFF
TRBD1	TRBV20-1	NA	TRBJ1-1	TGCAGTGCTGGAAGGGACAGAACTAACACTGAAGCTTTCTTT	CSAGRDRTNTEAFF
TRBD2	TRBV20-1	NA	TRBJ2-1	TGCAGTGCCGAGCGGGGGGCCTACAATGAGCAGTTCTTC	CSAERGAYNEQFF
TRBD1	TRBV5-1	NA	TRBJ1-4	TGCGCCAGCAGCTCGGGACAGGGGCTTGCAACTAATGAAAAACTGTTTTTT	CASSSGQGLATNEKLFF
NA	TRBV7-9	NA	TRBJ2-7	TGTGCCAGCAGCTTAGAAGGCCAGGTAGCCTACGAGCAGTACTTC	CASSLEGQVAYEQYF
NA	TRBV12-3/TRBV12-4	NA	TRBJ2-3	TGTGCCAGCAGTGGGACCCAGGGGGATACGCAGTATTTT	CASSGTQGDTQYF
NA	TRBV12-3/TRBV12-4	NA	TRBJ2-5	TGTGCCAGCAGAAGAAGTCAGGGTAAGCAGTACTTC	CASRRSQGKQYF
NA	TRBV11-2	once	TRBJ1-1	TGTGCCAGCAGCTTAGGGGTGAGAGGGAACACTGAAGCTTTCTTT	CASSLGVRGNTEAFF
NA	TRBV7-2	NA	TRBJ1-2	TGTGCCAGCAGCTTAGTAACGTTTAATGGTGGCTACACCTTC	CASSLVTFNGGYTF